This TCR beta chain was recovered during a study of blood T cell repertoires in COVID-19. Study as a whole: From the United States, Italy and Spain came samples of acute and convalescent COVID-19.

There are 17 residues in the CDR3. Looked up from germline, CDR1 is MNHNS and CDR2 is SASEGT. V was pared by 4 bases and J by 0 bases, with 13 bases between. In the original workflow: The authors estimated nucleated cell counts from reference gene primer amplification. TCRdb's table, derived via immunoSEQ multiplex PCR, lists solely in-frame clones and lacks some. V, J and clone size are those of that table, while D and trimming were read from the DNA. The sample has 95,000 to 150,000 clones, about 74% seen once. This clonotype originated in a man aged 60 to 75 with acute or convalescent COVID-19. The rearrangement joins TRBV6-1 to TRBJ1-6; D is unclear. Sequencing used peripheral blood. The CDR3 DNA is TGTGCCAGCAGTGGCGGACTTGAGAGCTCCTATAATTCACCCCTCCACTTT. Its protein is CASSGGLESSYNSPLHF.